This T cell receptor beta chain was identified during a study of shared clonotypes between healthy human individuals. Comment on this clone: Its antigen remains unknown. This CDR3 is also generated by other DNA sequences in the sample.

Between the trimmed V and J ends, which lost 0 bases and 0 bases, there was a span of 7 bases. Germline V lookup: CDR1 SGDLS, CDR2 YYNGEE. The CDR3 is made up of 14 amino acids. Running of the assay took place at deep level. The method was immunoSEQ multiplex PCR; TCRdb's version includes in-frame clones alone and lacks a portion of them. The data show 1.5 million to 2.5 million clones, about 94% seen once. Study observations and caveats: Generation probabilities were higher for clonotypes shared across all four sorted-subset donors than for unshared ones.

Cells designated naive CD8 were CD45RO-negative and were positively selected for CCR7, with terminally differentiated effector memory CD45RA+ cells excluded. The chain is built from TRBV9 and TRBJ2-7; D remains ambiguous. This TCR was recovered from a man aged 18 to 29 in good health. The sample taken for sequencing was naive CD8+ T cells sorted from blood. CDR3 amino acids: CASSVGRTSYEQYF. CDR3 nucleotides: TGTGCCAGCAGCGTAGGCAGGACCTCCTACGAGCAGTACTTC.